The rows below give T cell receptor beta chains drawn from one sample of a study of blood T cell repertoires in COVID-19. Clones were read by immunoSEQ multiplex PCR, and TCRdb kept only the in-frame ones, dropping some. Altogether roughly 280,000 clones are present, 85% to 90% being singletons, with the ten largest covering less than 4%. Sequenced input: peripheral blood. The origin of the receptors is a young man with active or convalescent COVID-19. Each CDR3 is given with its conserved first and last residue. A D gene is named only where the DNA matches it firmly. Clone size, where shown, is once, few, many, or a class for clones that have expanded.

-,TRBD2,TRBV7-2,TRBJ2-3,CASSLFGGLAGSDTQYF,TGTGCCAGCAGCTTATTCGGAGGACTAGCGGGTTCAGATACGCAGTATTTT
-,-,TRBV5-6,TRBJ1-6,CASSPSGWEDSPLHF,TGTGCCAGCAGCCCCTCCGGCTGGGAGGATTCACCCCTCCACTTT
-,-,TRBV6-5,TRBJ1-5,CASSYRRLDSNQPQHF,TGTGCCAGCAGTTACAGGAGACTAGATAGCAATCAGCCCCAGCATTTT
-,-,TRBV11-2,TRBJ1-1,CASSAETGTEAFF,TGTGCCAGCAGCGCGGAAACAGGGACTGAAGCTTTCTTT
-,-,TRBV2,TRBJ1-1,CASLRAWAFF,TGTGCCAGCCTGCGGGCCTGGGCTTTCTTT
-,-,TRBV29-1,TRBJ1-5,CSVVDPGQKNQPQHF,TGCAGCGTTGTAGACCCCGGACAGAAAAATCAGCCCCAGCATTTT
-,TRBD2,TRBV20-1,TRBJ2-1,CSASRFSGSFGNEQFF,TGCAGTGCTAGTCGTTTTAGCGGGAGTTTCGGGAATGAGCAGTTCTTC
-,TRBD1,TRBV27,TRBJ1-5,CASSSQGDQPQHF,TGTGCCAGCAGTTCCCAGGGGGATCAGCCCCAGCATTTT
once,TRBD2,TRBV15,TRBJ2-5,CATSGRTSGQETQYF,TGTGCCACCAGCGGGAGGACTAGCGGACAAGAGACCCAGTACTTC
-,TRBD1,TRBV7-9,TRBJ2-3,CASTTLTGDTDTQYF,TGTGCCAGCACCACTCTTACAGGGGACACAGATACGCAGTATTTT
-,-,TRBV11-2,TRBJ1-1,CASSFRDTRNTEAFF,TGTGCCAGCAGCTTCCGGGACACTCGGAACACTGAAGCTTTCTTT
-,-,TRBV28,TRBJ1-1,CASSPPDSAEAFF,TGTGCCAGCAGTCCCCCCGATTCAGCTGAAGCTTTCTTT
-,-,TRBV24-1,TRBJ1-1,CATRDKSRDEAFF,TGTGCCACCAGAGATAAGTCGCGGGATGAAGCTTTCTTT
once,-,TRBV6-5,TRBJ2-3,CASSSRGGGAPDTQYF,TGTGCCAGCAGTTCCCGGGGCGGGGGCGCACCAGATACGCAGTATTTT
-,-,TRBV11-2,TRBJ2-1,CASSFSLAFRGTNNEQFF,TGTGCCAGCAGCTTTTCTCTAGCATTCCGGGGAACTAACAATGAGCAGTTCTTC
-,-,TRBV28,TRBJ2-1,CASSPNSYNEQFF,TGTGCCAGCAGCCCTAACTCCTACAATGAGCAGTTCTTC
-,-,TRBV27,TRBJ1-2,CASSLSSRHYLPYGYTF,TGTGCCAGCAGTTTATCGTCACGACATTACTTACCTTATGGCTACACCTTC
once,-,TRBV4-1,TRBJ2-7,CASSQGHSLGYEQYF,TGCGCCAGCAGCCAGGGACACTCCCTGGGCTACGAGCAGTACTTC
-,TRBD1,TRBV5-1,TRBJ1-3,CASTTGGAGNTIYF,TGCGCCAGCACTACAGGGGGTGCTGGAAACACCATATATTTT
-,TRBD1,TRBV6-6,TRBJ2-7,CASRPGQNSYEQYF,TGTGCCAGCAGGCCGGGACAGAACTCCTACGAGCAGTACTTC
few,TRBD1,TRBV28,TRBJ2-7,CASSHGTALSYEQYF,TGTGCCAGCAGTCACGGGACAGCGCTATCCTACGAGCAGTACTTC
-,TRBD2,TRBV9,TRBJ2-5,CASSALAGGEETQYF,TGTGCCAGCAGCGCACTAGCGGGAGGGGAAGAGACCCAGTACTTC
-,TRBD2,TRBV18,TRBJ2-3,CASSPPRGTSGYSTDTQYF,TGTGCCAGCTCACCACCGCGGGGGACTAGCGGATATTCCACAGATACGCAGTATTTT
-,TRBD1,TRBV2,TRBJ1-2,CASRGDRGRGYTF,TGTGCCAGCAGGGGGGACAGGGGCCGCGGCTACACCTTC
-,-,TRBV29-1,TRBJ1-1,CSVVGQGPQSTEAFF,TGCAGCGTTGTGGGACAAGGTCCTCAGTCCACTGAAGCTTTCTTT
-,-,TRBV9,TRBJ2-2,CASSVVPTGELFF,TGTGCCAGCAGCGTAGTCCCAACCGGGGAGCTGTTTTTT
once,-,TRBV3-1/TRBV3-2,TRBJ2-7,CASSQSRNEQYF,TGTGCCAGCAGCCAATCGAGGAACGAGCAGTACTTC
-,TRBD1,TRBV5-5,TRBJ2-1,CASSLYEIQGVEQFF,TGTGCCAGCAGCTTGTATGAGATCCAGGGGGTTGAGCAGTTCTTC
-,-,TRBV5-1,TRBJ1-1,CASSLGQTSEAFF,TGCGCCAGCAGCTTGGGGCAGACTTCTGAAGCTTTCTTT
-,-,TRBV2,TRBJ1-1,CASGPQGSTEAFF,TGTGCCAGTGGGCCCCAGGGGAGCACTGAAGCTTTCTTT
-,-,TRBV4-1,TRBJ2-1,CASSQESLTRRYNEQFF,TGCGCCAGCAGCCAGGAGTCTTTGACTCGACGTTACAATGAGCAGTTCTTC
-,-,TRBV19,TRBJ2-2,CASSIGGQRTTGELFF,TGTGCCAGTAGTATAGGAGGACAGAGGACCACCGGGGAGCTGTTTTTT
-,-,TRBV19,TRBJ2-2,CASSIPAGTGELFF,TGTGCCAGTAGTATCCCAGCGGGCACCGGGGAGCTGTTTTTT
-,-,TRBV7-3,TRBJ1-2,CASSLTPESGYTF,TGTGCCAGCAGCTTAACCCCCGAGTCTGGCTACACCTTC
-,TRBD2,TRBV7-3,TRBJ2-1,CASSPQAGENYNEQFF,TGTGCCAGCAGCCCTCAAGCGGGAGAGAACTACAATGAGCAGTTCTTC
-,-,TRBV30,TRBJ2-7,CAWTGDPSYEQYF,TGTGCCTGGACAGGGGACCCCTCCTACGAGCAGTACTTC
-,-,TRBV25-1,TRBJ2-2,CASSVGRLWSGELFF,TGTGCCAGCAGTGTTGGCAGATTATGGTCCGGGGAGCTGTTTTTT
-,-,TRBV27,TRBJ2-7,CASSFGGSGEQYF,TGTGCCAGCAGTTTCGGGGGATCGGGCGAGCAGTACTTC
-,-,TRBV15,TRBJ2-7,CATSSEQGSPHEQYF,TGTGCCACCAGCAGTGAACAGGGTAGTCCCCACGAGCAGTACTTC
-,-,TRBV6-5,TRBJ1-3,CASSNERQTGNTIYF,TGTGCCAGCAGTAATGAACGACAGACAGGAAACACCATATATTTT
-,-,TRBV28,TRBJ1-4,CASRRAGSTDEKLFF,TGTGCCAGCAGGCGGGCAGGAAGTACAGATGAAAAACTGTTTTTT
few,-,TRBV6-1,TRBJ1-5,CASSDGAGWWGSNQPQHF,TGTGCCAGCAGTGATGGGGCAGGGTGGTGGGGAAGCAATCAGCCCCAGCATTTT
-,-,TRBV10-3,TRBJ1-2,CAISEAETRYGYTF,TGTGCCATCAGTGAAGCCGAAACTCGCTATGGCTACACCTTC
once,-,TRBV30,TRBJ1-1,CAWSKQGQTEAFF,TGTGCCTGGAGTAAACAAGGACAGACTGAAGCTTTCTTT
once,TRBD2,TRBV7-2,TRBJ2-5,CASSLGSGGIETQYF,TGTGCCAGCAGTTTAGGGTCCGGGGGGATAGAGACCCAGTACTTC
few,-,TRBV7-9,TRBJ2-2,CAFPGQNTGELFF,TGTGCCTTTCCCGGACAGAACACCGGGGAGCTGTTTTTT
-,-,TRBV11-3,TRBJ2-1,CASRGSEGDYEQFF,TGTGCCAGCAGGGGCTCTGAGGGGGATTATGAGCAGTTCTTC
-,-,TRBV2,TRBJ2-1,CASNYRPDVADSYNEQFF,TGTGCCAGCAATTACCGTCCCGACGTGGCGGACTCCTACAATGAGCAGTTCTTC
-,-,TRBV6-5,TRBJ2-5,CASLGVEETQYF,TGTGCCAGCCTAGGGGTAGAAGAGACCCAGTACTTC
-,-,TRBV27,TRBJ1-6,CASSLSAGGGVINSPLHF,TGTGCCAGCAGTTTATCCGCGGGGGGGGGTGTCATTAATTCACCCCTCCACTTT